These 18 T cell receptor beta chains were sequenced from one sample in a study of blood T cell repertoires in COVID-19. Method: immunoSEQ multiplex PCR; TCRdb's copy keeps in-frame clones and lacks some. The repertoire has roughly 200,000 clones, 70% to 90% of them found once; the top ten carry more than 2.5%. Sequencing was done on a sample of peripheral blood. These TCRs come from a man in his sixties with acute or convalescent COVID-19.

The rearrangement uses TRBV2 and TRBJ2-1; 12 bases are shared with TRBD2. Unmatched junction bases numbered 13, after V lost 4 bases and J lost 9 bases. The germline V gene encodes CDR1 SNHLY and CDR2 FYNNEI. The CDR3 loop spans 17 amino acids. The CDR3 reads CASSAGTSGSQVREQFF. The DNA for the CDR3 is TGTGCCAGCAGTGCCGGGACTAGCGGGTCCCAGGTCCGTGAGCAGTTCTTC.

This clone was observed a handful of times. The V call is TRBV7-2, the J call TRBJ2-2; a possible D gene is TRBD1 (6 bases). The CDR3 is made up of 17 amino acids. The ends were cut back, 1 base at V and 0 bases at J, with 12 bases in the middle. Germline CDR1 reads SGHTA; CDR2 reads FQGNSA. CDR3 in DNA: TGTGCCAGCAGCTTAGGTAAAGGGACAACGAACACCGGGGAGCTGTTTTTT. Translating gives CASSLGKGTTNTGELFF.

Regarding this clone: Other DNA sequences in this sample translate to the same CDR3. V usage is TRBV7-2 and J usage is TRBJ2-5; D may be TRBD2 (5 bases). CDR1 SGHTA and CDR2 FQGNSA come from the germline V gene. Trimming shortened V by 5 bases and J by 4 bases, and 8 bases separated the two germline ends. The CDR3 loop spans 12 amino acids. The CDR3 here is CASSQAGETQYF. The DNA of the CDR3 is TGTGCCAGCAGCCAGGCGGGAGAGACCCAGTACTTC.

The rearrangement links TRBV28 to TRBJ2-7; 8 positions agree with TRBD2. Germline CDR1 and CDR2: MDHEN and SYDVKM. After removal of 5 bases from V and 2 bases from J, the junction contained 8 bases not matched to a gene. The CDR3 loop spans 15 amino acids. CDR3 coding DNA: TGTGCCAGCAGTATCATAGCGGGACCGGCCTACGAGCAGTACTTC. It yields the protein CASSIIAGPAYEQYF.

The genes are TRBV27 and TRBJ1-1, with a possible D match to TRBD1 (6 bases). V lost 7 bases and J lost 8, with 14 bases in between. The CDR3 has 12 residues. Germline V gives CDR1 MNHEY, CDR2 SMNVEV (reference sequence). CDR3: CASTGTPKEAFF. The CDR3 DNA reads as TGTGCCAGCACCGGGACACCTAAAGAAGCTTTCTTT.

Turning to this clone: Because the CDR3's place on the DNA is in doubt, the DNA is left out and the CDR3 is given as listed by TCRdb. The chain has TRBV12-3 or TRBV12-4 and TRBJ2-1; the table's D call of TRBD1 was not tested on the DNA. The CDR3 has 12 amino acids, counting both end residues. CDR3 sequence: CASSFFGTGTFF.

This chain joins TRBV7-9 and TRBJ2-1; D is possibly TRBD2 (6 bases). Trimming stripped 5 bases from V and 5 bases from J, with 10 bases between. This CDR3 region has 13 residues. CDR1 and CDR2 from the germline V gene are SEHNR and FQNEAQ (reference sequence). The CDR3 loop is CASSRGGNNEQFF. The CDR3 bases are TGTGCCAGCAGCCGCGGAGGGAACAATGAGCAGTTCTTC.

The rearrangement links TRBV29-1 to TRBJ2-4; 10 nucleotides line up with TRBD1. The CDR3 is 12 residues long. Trimming at V came to 7 bases and at J to 6 bases, leaving 3 bases not matched to a gene. CDR1 and CDR2 (germline): SQVTM, ANQGSEA. CDR3 loop: CSGQGARNIQYF. As DNA, the CDR3 is TGCAGCGGACAGGGGGCGCGAAACATTCAGTACTTC.

This clone showed up just a few times. In DNA form, the CDR3 reads TGTGCCAGCAGGACACTACAGGGCGCGGACGGGGCCAACGTCCTGACTTTC. Its translation: CASRTLQGADGANVLTF. The chain employs TRBV27 and TRBJ2-6, with TRBD1 as a possible D gene (6 bases). CDR1 is MNHEY, CDR2 SMNVEV, per germline (reference sequence). This CDR3 has 17 residues. V was trimmed by 6 bases and J by 4 bases, leaving 19 bases between them.

This clone was seen once. J is TRBJ2-2 and V is TRBV2, with 8 bases aligning to TRBD1. The CDR3 loop spans 13 amino acids. V was clipped by 8 bases and J by 4 bases; unmatched bases: 3. The germline V gene has CDR1 SNHLY and CDR2 FYNNEI. The CDR3 spells CASAQGATGELFF. The CDR3 DNA reads TGTGCCAGCGCGCAGGGGGCCACCGGGGAGCTGTTTTTT.

V is TRBV19 and J is TRBJ2-1, with TRBD1 as a possible D gene (5 bases). The CDR3 extends over 13 amino acids. The V and J ends lost 6 bases and 10 bases respectively, with 16 bases between them. From germline, CDR1 is LNHDA and CDR2 SQIVND (reference sequence). The CDR3 sequence is CASRAVPRVEQFF. The DNA for the CDR3 is TGTGCCAGTAGAGCCGTCCCCAGGGTCGAGCAGTTCTTC.

V usage is TRBV6-2 or TRBV6-3 and J usage is TRBJ1-2, with D hard to call. The CDR3 consists of 14 residues. The germline gives CDR1 MNHEY, CDR2 SVGEGT. Trimming took off 5 bases at V and 0 bases at J, with 10 bases between the two ends. The CDR3 nucleotides are TGTGCCAGCAGTCATCCGAGGTCTAACTATGGCTACACCTTC. This sequence encodes CASSHPRSNYGYTF.

This rearrangement joins TRBV19 to TRBJ2-6; D remains ambiguous. With 1 base removed from V and 0 bases from J, the gap between germline ends came to 4 bases. The CDR3 loop spans 15 amino acids. Germline CDR1 and CDR2: LNHDA and SQIVND (reference sequence). CDR3 bases: TGTGCCAGTAGTATAGTCCGCTCTGGGGCCAACGTCCTGACTTTC. Amino acids: CASSIVRSGANVLTF.

The J gene is TRBJ1-5, the V gene TRBV4-1; a possible D gene is TRBD1 (6 bases). The CDR3 has 15 residues. Germline lookup yields CDR1 MGHRA and CDR2 YSYEKL. The V gene lost 1 base and the J gene lost 5 bases, with 12 bases spanning the gap. Here the CDR3 reads CASSQGGGPYQPQHF. In DNA, the CDR3 is TGCGCCAGCAGCCAAGGGGGGGGCCCCTATCAGCCCCAGCATTTT.

The chain combines TRBV25-1 with TRBJ2-3, with D possibly being TRBD1 (6 bases). Trimming pared 2 bases from V and 6 bases from J, leaving 15 bases between. The CDR3 runs to 15 residues. Germline V lookup: CDR1 MGHDK, CDR2 SYGVNS. The CDR3 sequence: CASSEPGQRADTQYF. CDR3 sequence (DNA): TGTGCCAGCAGTGAACCGGGACAAAGAGCGGATACGCAGTATTTT.

The chain couples TRBV27 to TRBJ2-7, with TRBD1 identical over 8 bases. Germline values: CDR1 MNHEY, CDR2 SMNVEV (reference sequence). J was trimmed by 5 bases and V by 2 bases; bases with no gene match: 5. This CDR3 is built from 14 residues. The CDR3 nucleotides read TGTGCCAGCAGTTTAGGGCAGGGGGCCCACGAGCAGTACTTC. It specifies CASSLGQGAHEQYF.

The chain links TRBV18 to TRBJ2-1, with D possibly being TRBD1 (6 bases). The germline CDR1 and CDR2 sequences are KGHSH and LQKENI. The CDR3 is 12 amino acids. V was cut by 6 bases and J by 7 bases, with 10 bases left in between. The CDR3 sequence: CASSQQGNEQFF. Written as DNA, the CDR3 is TGTGCCAGCTCTCAACAGGGTAATGAGCAGTTCTTC. Drawing the rest from reference TRBV18 and TRBJ2-1, the complete variable domain is NAGVMQNPRHLVRRRGQEARLRCSPMKGHSHVYWYRQLPEEGLKFMVYLQKENIIDESGMPKERFSAEFPKEGPSILRIQQVVRGDSAAYFCASSQQGNEQFFGPGTRLTVL.

In this sample, this clone turned up a few times. The chain carries TRBV4-3 and TRBJ1-1; D uncertain. The CDR3 runs to 14 residues. Germline-derived CDR1 and CDR2 are LGHNA and YSLEER. V was pared by 0 bases and J by 3 bases, with 8 bases between. The CDR3 spells CASSQDREYTEAFF. The DNA of the CDR3 is TGCGCCAGCAGCCAAGATCGGGAGTACACTGAAGCTTTCTTT.